A selection of T cell receptor beta chains follows, all from one sample in a study of blood T cell repertoires in COVID-19. Only in-frame clones appear in the TCRdb table, and some are missing; sequencing was by immunoSEQ multiplex PCR. The sample gives 130,000 or so clones, around 80% of which show up once; about 15% is in the top ten. Specimen: peripheral blood. These receptors were taken from a man in his fifties with acute or convalescent COVID-19. The CDR3 runs from the conserved cysteine through the conserved F or W. D genes are given only for firm matches. The size of a clone is reported for some rows only, either as once, few or many, or as a class for expanded clones.

DNA | CDR3 | length | V | size | D | J
TGTGCCAGCAGCCAGGAGGGTAACGGAAACACCATATATTTT | CASSQEGNGNTIYF | 14 | TRBV3-1/TRBV3-2 | - | - | TRBJ1-3
TGCGCCAGCAGCCCCTTTCGAGGGGGCAATGAGCAGTTCTTC | CASSPFRGGNEQFF | 14 | TRBV5-1 | - | - | TRBJ2-1
TGTGCCAGCAGCCGAGACAGGGGGGCTAATGAAAAACTGTTTTTT | CASSRDRGANEKLFF | 15 | TRBV6-5 | - | TRBD1 | TRBJ1-4
TGTGCCAGCAGTTTATCAGGGGTCGAGACCCAGTACTTC | CASSLSGVETQYF | 13 | TRBV28 | - | - | TRBJ2-5
TGTGCCATCAGTGAACCTAGTCGGATCACCGGGGAGCTGTTTTTT | CAISEPSRITGELFF | 15 | TRBV10-3 | - | - | TRBJ2-2
TGTGCCAGCAGCTTAGATGTACGAGGGAGCTCCTATAATTCACCCCTCCACTTT | CASSLDVRGSSYNSPLHF | 18 | TRBV11-2 | - | - | TRBJ1-6
TGTGCCAGCAGTCTAAAGAGGTGGGAGGGGCCGGCTAGAGGCTACACCTTC | CASSLKRWEGPARGYTF | 17 | TRBV6-6 | once | - | TRBJ1-2
TGTGCCAGCCTATCCCTAGCCTACGAGCAGTACTTC | CASLSLAYEQYF | 12 | TRBV27 | - | - | TRBJ2-7
TGTGCCAGCAGCTTGGATACCGGGGGTTTCACTGAAGCTTTCTTT | CASSLDTGGFTEAFF | 15 | TRBV5-4 | many | - | TRBJ1-1
TGTGCCAGCAGCCATACATACTCTGGAAACACCATATATTTT | CASSHTYSGNTIYF | 14 | TRBV7-2 | - | - | TRBJ1-3
TGTGCCACCTCAGTAAACAGGGGGGCTGGCTACACCTTC | CATSVNRGAGYTF | 13 | TRBV19 | few | TRBD1 | TRBJ1-2
TGTGCCAGCAGTCCCCGACAGGGCAGGGCTGGAAACACCATATATTTT | CASSPRQGRAGNTIYF | 16 | TRBV27 | few | TRBD1 | TRBJ1-3
TGTGCCAGTAGTCGAATCCAGGGCTTGAGCTCCTACGAGCAGTACTTC | CASSRIQGLSSYEQYF | 16 | TRBV19 | once | - | TRBJ2-7
TGTGCCAGCAGCTTGATCCAGGTCAGGGCGAATACAGAGACCCAGTACTTC | CASSLIQVRANTETQYF | 17 | TRBV5-5 | - | - | TRBJ2-5
TGTGCCAGCAGCCGGGACACCCCCGGCAATAATTCACCCCTCCACTTT | CASSRDTPGNNSPLHF | 16 | TRBV7-8 | - | - | TRBJ1-6
TGTGCCAGCAGTGAAGTAAAAGGGGTTAGGACTGAAGCTTTCTTT | CASSEVKGVRTEAFF | 15 | TRBV6-1 | - | - | TRBJ1-1
TGCGCCAGCAGTGAGTCGAACAGGGCTTGGGAGACCCAGTACTTC | CASSESNRAWETQYF | 15 | TRBV10-2 | - | - | TRBJ2-5
TGTGCCAGCAGTGAAGGGACAAATCAGCCCCAGCATTTT | CASSEGTNQPQHF | 13 | TRBV6-1 | - | - | TRBJ1-5
TGTGCCAGCAGTTGGACTAGCGGGGATAGCACAGATACGCAGTATTTT | CASSWTSGDSTDTQYF | 16 | TRBV9 | - | TRBD2 | TRBJ2-3
TGTGCCTGGAGTGACGGGAGGAAGGCTGGAAACACCATATATTTT | CAWSDGRKAGNTIYF | 15 | TRBV30 | - | - | TRBJ1-3
TGTGCCAGCAGCTTACCAGGGGGCAATCAGCCCCAGCATTTT | CASSLPGGNQPQHF | 14 | TRBV5-5 | few | - | TRBJ1-5